This record concerns one T cell receptor (beta chain) sequence. Its antigen has not been determined. No much larger clone exists at a distance of one base, and base qualities are not known. For this chain, trimming is 4 bases at the V end and 5 bases at the J end, and the number of junction bases without a gene match is 13. Including cysteine and phenylalanine, the CDR3 has 17 amino acids. Only the CDR3 part of the read is kept: 51 bases, read in frame from the first base. Via the germline V gene (reference sequence), CDR1 is LGHDT and CDR2 YNNKEL. The CDR3 regions of human TCRbeta chains were analyzed by immunosequencing. Turning to the authors' computational methods: TCRs in the repertoires were matched against a reference library of SARS-CoV-2-specific TCRs that had been generated with the MIRA antigen-specificity platform. Breadth was defined as the fraction of unique TCRs that were SARS-CoV-2-associated. Depth was defined as the fraction of total T cells that were SARS-CoV-2-associated. Using the MIRA data, each spike-specific TCR was mapped to the spike region that the TCR reacts to and placed in a CD4 or CD8 class. Log10-transformed breadth and depth values were compared by one-way ANOVA with Sidak's multiple comparisons tests. TCRdb holds this immuneACCESS table with in-frame rearrangements only. Some clones are missing; in checked studies, unresolved V genes explain under half, and the rest has no known cause. V and J calls and clone size are copied from that table; D and trimming were computed from the DNA. The sample profile shows roughly 200,000 clones; approximately 93% of them were found once. The top ten clonotypes cover under 4% of the sample.

The time point label for this specimen denotes: about 28 days (+/-7) after the second vaccine dose. AZD1222 recipients given second doses at about 4 weeks or at about 12 weeks were pooled, since spike-specific TCR depth and breadth were not found to differ between the two schedules. Vaccinee samples were obtained from the UK trials COV001 and COV002, which included a single-blind randomized controlled phase 2/3 trial of AZD1222 (ChAdOx1 nCoV-19) in healthy adults. Trial participant PBMC samples were collected at day 0 and day 28 after the second dose for TCRbeta chain sequencing. The sample belongs to a study of T cell responses to AZD1222 COVID-19 vaccine (dated by TCRdb to about 2021). For the wider study: A total of roughly 240 trial participants underwent TCR sequencing, of whom about 210 received two doses of AZD1222 and about 26 received two doses of the MenACWY control vaccine. Enrollment into the trials was organized by age into subgroups of 18-55, 56-69 and 70-plus years, and those subgroups contained around 150, 28 and 57 TCR-sequenced participants, respectively.

The paper's findings and limits, for the study overall: Reportedly, almost half of the unique spike-specific TCRs recognized epitopes lying outside the regions that are mutated in the B.1.351 and B.1.1.7 variants. Conclusions about previously exposed vaccinees were limited because only six AZD1222 recipients were SARS-CoV-2 seropositive at baseline. Vaccine-associated CD4 TCRs spanned the whole spike protein, with dominant responses in regions 160-218 and 743-854. A significant rise in spike-specific TCR breadth and depth was observed after two AZD1222 doses relative to day 0 and relative to MenACWY recipients. Most participants were white British and females outnumbered males, and the authors suggested that clonal diversity may have been underestimated. The 56-69-year group was small, and its depth increase did not reach significance, likely because of low power. Because no day 14 peak-response samples were available, repertoires were characterized only after the peak T cell response.

The sequence derives from an adult who received the AZD1222 COVID-19 vaccine. Recombination connected TRBV3-1 (or the pseudogene TRBV3-2) to TRBJ2-5, with 10 middle bases fitting TRBD2. This material consisted of peripheral blood, taken 28 days after the second AZD1222 dose. The sequence in DNA is TGTGCCAGCAGCCCGGACTACCTGCTAGCGGGAGTGGAGACCCAGTACTTC. This gives the protein CASSPDYLLAGVETQYF.